This TCR beta chain is drawn from a study of shared clonotypes between healthy human individuals. At deep level, the assay was performed. Profiling relied on immunoSEQ multiplex PCR, and the TCRdb table lists in-frame clones only, not all of them. The sample records around 690,000 clones, around 90% being singletons. This CDR3 is 12 amino acids long. The V end lost 7 bases, the J end lost 4 bases, and 8 bases lay between the germline ends. The germline V gene encodes CDR1 LNHDA and CDR2 SQIVND (reference sequence). The V call is TRBV19, the J call TRBJ1-5; D not certain. The receptor's source is a man aged 18 to 30 in good health. Some clones in this sample may be carry-over from other donors' samples. Sequenced: memory CD8+ T cells from PBMCs. Subset meaning: CD45RO+ cells pooled with CCR7-negative TemRA cells. The CDR3 region is CASTTENQPQHF. In DNA form, the CDR3 reads TGTGCCAGTACCACCGAAAATCAGCCCCAGCATTTT.